Listed here are 25 T cell receptor beta chains from one sample, sequenced in a study of tumor and adjacent non-tumor tissue in lung cancer. The library came from three nested PCR rounds adapted from ARM-PCR protocols. TCRdb re-analysed the multiplex PCR reads in MiXCR, keeping a single row per CDR3 protein. Of 120,000 to 150,000 distinct CDR3 sequences listed, approximately 66% are singletons. No cell sorting was done before RNA was extracted from the tissue. What was sequenced was lung tumor tissue. Receptors originate from a man aged 55 to 70 with small cell lung cancer.

As concerns this clonotype: Because the CDR3 is missing its conserved closing phenylalanine or tryptophan, this is likely a read error. The chain carries TRBV6-5 and TRBJ2-3, with D uncertain. Germline V gene data show CDR1 as MNHEY and CDR2 as SVGAGI. This CDR3 has 14 amino acids. Here the CDR3 reads CVSSYSSGTDTQYS. CDR3 in DNA: TGTGTCAGCAGTTACTCATCCGGCACAGATACGCAGTATTCT.

In the case of this clonotype: An end of the junction does not agree with germline; a read error may underlie this. The J gene is TRBJ2-1, the V gene TRBV11-3, with 7 bases matching TRBD1. Germline V CDR1 and CDR2: SGHNT, YENEEA. The CDR3 length is 15 residues. In DNA form, the CDR3 reads TGTGCCAGCAGCTCCCAGTGGACAGGCTACAATGAGCAGTCTTTC. Residues: CASSSQWTGYNEQSF.

This clonotype was counted at least ten times. The V call is TRBV18, the J call TRBJ2-7; no clear D gene. V shed 5 bases and J shed 2 bases, with 10 bases lying between them. Germline V CDR1 and CDR2: KGHSH, LQKENI. The CDR3 covers 13 residues. The CDR3 sequence is CASSSELTYEQYF. DNA of the CDR3: TGTGCCAGCTCATCGGAATTGACCTACGAGCAGTACTTC.

As DNA, the CDR3 is TGTGCCAGCAGCTTGGCCAGAGCGGAAGCTTTCTTT. Its protein product is CASSLARAEAFF. This chain joins TRBV5-6 and TRBJ1-1, with D unresolved. CDR3 length: 12 amino acids. Between the trimmed V and J ends, which lost 0 bases and 8 bases, there was a span of 8 bases. The germline CDR1 and CDR2 sequences are SGHDT and YYEEEE.

This chain uses TRBV11-2 with TRBJ2-7; perhaps TRBD2 as D (5 bases). V shed 2 bases and J shed 5 bases, with 16 bases lying between them. Germline V gene lookup returns CDR1 SGHAT and CDR2 FQNNGV. The CDR3 contains 15 residues. This chain's CDR3 is CASSLLIGVGNEQYF. The CDR3 DNA reads as TGTGCCAGCAGCTTATTAATCGGGGTAGGGAACGAGCAGTACTTC. The full variable domain, in which reference TRBV11-2 and TRBJ2-7 provide the parts outside the CDR3, is EAGVAQSPRYKIIEKRQSVAFWCNPISGHATLYWYQQILGQGPKLLIQFQNNGVVDDSQLPKDRFSAERLKGVDSTLKIQPAKLEDSAVYLCASSLLIGVGNEQYFGPGTRLTVT.

As concerns this clonotype: In this CDR3 the conserved last residue, phenylalanine or tryptophan, is missing, so a read error is likely. This chain uses TRBV12-3 or TRBV12-4 with TRBJ1-5, with 7 bases lining up with TRBD1. V shed 3 bases and J 9 bases; nucleotides not matched to a gene: 8. This CDR3 is built from 14 residues. The CDR3 spells CASSFGQVPTPQHL. DNA of the CDR3: TGTGCCAGCAGTTTTGGACAGGTACCTACGCCCCAGCATTTG.

V gene TRBV13 combines with J gene TRBJ2-7; D is ambiguous. CDR3 length equals 14 residues. Trimming stripped 5 bases from V and 0 bases from J, with 11 bases between. The germline V gene encodes CDR1 PRHDT and CDR2 FYEKMQ (reference sequence). The CDR3 loop reads CASSTKALSYEQYV. The CDR3 DNA sequence: TGTGCCAGCAGCACAAAGGCGCTCTCCTACGAGCAGTACGTC.

The rearrangement uses TRBV11-2 and TRBJ1-5; unclear D gene. The germline V and J ends were trimmed by 3 bases and 5 bases, with 14 bases remaining between them. Germline-derived CDR1 and CDR2 are SGHAT and FQNNGV. The length of the CDR3 is 15 residues. The CDR3 DNA reads as TGTGCCAGCAGCTTCACCGGGGATGCTGATCAGCCCCAGCATTTT. Its protein product is CASSFTGDADQPQHF.

About this clonotype: Sequence at one end of the junction differs from germline and may be a read error. CDR3 sequence (DNA): TGTGCCAACAGCCAAGAGGGAACGCCCTACAATGAGCAGTTCTTC. It is translated as CANSQEGTPYNEQFF. The rearrangement joins TRBV14 to TRBJ2-1; maybe TRBD2 (5 bases). Germline lookup yields CDR1 SGHDN and CDR2 FVKESK. The CDR3 covers 15 residues.

With regard to this clonotype: This is likely a read error, given that the CDR3 carries no conserved phenylalanine or tryptophan at its end. This chain links TRBV6-5 with TRBJ1-4; D perhaps matches TRBD1 (5 bases). V lost 8 bases and J 8 bases, leaving 18 bases between the germline ends. This CDR3 is built from 14 residues. Looked up from germline, CDR1 is MNHEY and CDR2 is SVGAGI. The CDR3 sequence: CASRRDPAHEKLFL. As DNA, the CDR3 is TGTGCCAGCCGGAGGGACCCGGCCCACGAAAAACTGTTTTTA.

Of note for this clonotype: Since a much larger clone is just one base distant, this may be a read error. J is TRBJ1-2 and V is TRBV6-1, with D tentatively TRBD1 (6 bases). The CDR3 covers 11 residues. Trimming removed 6 bases from V and 5 bases from J, with 7 bases in between. The V gene's germline CDR1 is MNHNS and CDR2 SASEGT. CDR3 coding DNA: TGTGCCAGCAGACAGGGTTATGGCTACACCTTC. Translating it yields CASRQGYGYTF.

The V gene is TRBV20-1, the J gene TRBJ1-1; TRBD1 agrees at 10 bases. Germline V CDR1 and CDR2: DFQATT, SNEGSKA (reference sequence). Trimming removed 3 bases from V and 3 bases from J; junction bases left unmatched: 4. CDR3 length equals 14 residues. The CDR3, as DNA: TGCAGTGCTAGTAGACAGGGGGCGGACACTGAAGCTTTCTTT. Amino acid sequence: CSASRQGADTEAFF.

Points on this clonotype: At one of its ends the junction is not consistent with the germline gene, which may arise from a read error. The chain employs TRBV11-1 and TRBJ2-1; maybe TRBD1 (5 bases). The CDR3 is 16 amino acids. CDR1 SGHAT and CDR2 FQDESV come from the germline V gene (reference sequence). DNA of the CDR3: TGTGCCAGCAGCTTAGGTTATGTGACAGTCTACAATAAGCAGTTCTTC. Protein sequence: CASSLGYVTVYNKQFF.

As to this clonotype: A read error may be the cause here, since a much bigger clone is one base away. The chain couples TRBV12-3 or TRBV12-4 to TRBJ2-2; D gene ambiguous. The CDR3 is 12 amino acids. V was shortened by 8 bases and J by 2 bases, with 6 bases between the two germline ends. DNA for the CDR3: TGTGCCAGCGGTTATAACACCGGGGAGCTGTTTTTT. As protein: CASGYNTGELFF.

This clonotype was counted a single time. A much larger clone differs by one base, so this may be a read error. The chain employs TRBV6-1 and TRBJ2-1; tentatively, D is TRBD1 or TRBD2 (5 bases each). CDR3 length equals 11 residues. The V gene's germline CDR1 is MNHNS and CDR2 SASEGT. The CDR3 region has the DNA TGTACCAGCAGTTGGGGGAATGAGCAGTTCTTC. Residues: CTSSWGNEQFF.

This clonotype was counted once. The rearrangement joins TRBV5-1 to TRBJ2-7; TRBD1 matches at 8 bases. The CDR3 has 15 residues. Losses at the gene ends were 4 bases for V and 4 bases for J; bases not matched to a gene: 10. The germline V gene encodes CDR1 SGHRS and CDR2 YFSETQ. CDR3 residues: CASSLRQGAAYEQYF. Here the CDR3 DNA reads TGCGCCAGCAGCCTGAGGCAGGGGGCGGCGTACGAGCAGTACTTC.

In the case of this clonotype: One end of the junction fails to match germline, which may point to a read error. This chain joins TRBV6-5 and TRBJ2-7; D is perhaps TRBD1 (6 bases). Per germline, CDR1 MNHEY and CDR2 SVGAGI. This CDR3 has 14 amino acids. CDR3 region: CASCDRHSSYELYF. Here the CDR3 DNA reads TGTGCCAGCTGTGACAGGCATTCCTCCTACGAGCTGTACTTC.

With respect to this clonotype: Since the CDR3 does not end with the conserved phenylalanine or tryptophan, this likely comes from a read error. V usage is TRBV20-1 and J usage is TRBJ2-1; either TRBD1 or TRBD2 may fit D (5 bases each). Per germline, CDR1 DFQATT and CDR2 SNEGSKA (reference sequence). CDR3 length equals 10 residues. DNA for the CDR3: TGCAATGCTAGAGGGGACGAGCAGTTCTTA. Translation: CNARGDEQFL.

The chain has TRBV2 and TRBJ1-1; no clear D. Trimming pared 4 bases from V and 9 bases from J, leaving 9 bases between. This CDR3 is built from 11 residues. Germline CDR1 and CDR2: SNHLY and FYNNEI. CDR3 in amino acids: CASSGGTKAFF. CDR3 in DNA: TGTGCCAGCAGTGGTGGTACTAAAGCTTTCTTT.

As concerns this clonotype: No conserved phenylalanine or tryptophan ends this CDR3, so it is likely a read error. The V call is TRBV11-2, the J call TRBJ2-1; 11 nucleotides align to TRBD2. The CDR3 is made up of 19 amino acids. V gave up 1 base and J gave up 4 bases; unmatched junction bases: 12. Germline V CDR1 and CDR2: SGHAT, FQNNGV. The CDR3 bases are TGTGCCAGCAGCTTAGCGGTAGCGGGAGGGAGCAGGCCATACAATGAGCAGTTCTTA. The encoded protein is CASSLAVAGGSRPYNEQFL.

In the case of this clonotype: The junction shows a germline mismatch at one end, possibly a read error. The rearrangement joins TRBV20-1 to TRBJ2-1; 9 nucleotides align to TRBD2. This CDR3 contains 13 residues. Germline CDR1 and CDR2: DFQATT and SNEGSKA (reference sequence). DNA for the CDR3: TGCGGTGCTCGAGCGGGAGGCTACAATGAGCAGTTCTTC. Its protein product is CGARAGGYNEQFF.

This clonotype was detected only a few times. A much more abundant neighbour one base away suggests this may be a read error. V and J are TRBV20-1 and TRBJ1-6; 10 bases align to TRBD1. Trimming took 4 bases from V and 5 from J; bases not matched to a gene: 5. Germline CDR1 and CDR2: DFQATT and SNEGSKA (reference sequence). CDR3 size: 15 residues. The CDR3 nucleotides read TGCAGTGCTAATACCGGGACAGGGGATAATTCACCCCTCCACTTT. It codes for CSANTGTGDNSPLHF.

CDR3 nucleotides: TGTGCCAGCAGCTACGCGGGACAGGGGGCTGTCGGAGAGCTGTTTTTT. The encoded protein is CASSYAGQGAVGELFF. The rearrangement joins TRBV6-2 or TRBV6-3 to TRBJ2-2; 12 bases fit TRBD1. Trimming took 6 bases from V and 11 from J; bases not matched to a gene: 13. Germline V gene data show CDR1 as MNHEY and CDR2 as SVGEGT. This CDR3 spans 16 amino acids.

Note on this clonotype: The junction differs from germline at one of its ends, possibly a read error. The J gene is TRBJ2-2, the V gene TRBV20-1, with D perhaps TRBD1 (5 bases). Germline loops: CDR1 DFQATT, CDR2 SNEGSKA (reference sequence). This CDR3 region has 16 residues. CDR3 sequence (DNA): TGCAGTTCTAGACACCCTGACAGTAGGAGCACCGAGGAGCTGTTTTTT. Protein sequence: CSSRHPDSRSTEELFF.

Regarding this clonotype: This may come from a read error, since a much larger clone is one base off. V is TRBV4-2 and J is TRBJ1-2; the D is unclear. The germline V gene encodes CDR1 LGHNA and CDR2 YNFKEQ. With 0 bases removed from V and 8 bases from J, the gap between germline ends came to 16 bases. The CDR3 spans 15 residues. This CDR3 is CASSQDFEKADGYTF. In DNA form, the CDR3 reads TGTGCCAGCAGCCAAGATTTCGAGAAAGCAGACGGCTACACCTTC.